A selection of T cell receptor beta chains follows, all from one sample in a study of cytomegalovirus exposure and HLA in healthy donors. Profiling relied on immunoSEQ multiplex PCR, and the TCRdb table lists in-frame clones only, not all of them. The sample totals about 130,000 clones. The sequencing input was PBMCs. The receptors were gathered from a woman aged 60-70 years in good health and CMV-seronegative. Each CDR3 is given with its conserved first and last residue. The order of the fields is D gene, V gene, J gene, CDR3 DNA, CDR3 protein. The D gene is left open where the match is weak.

>.|TRBV2|TRBJ1-5
TGTGCCAGCAGTCGTGAGGGTAGCAATCAGCCCCAGCATTTT
CASSREGSNQPQHF
>TRBD2|TRBV28|TRBJ2-7
TGTGCCAGCAGGGGAACTAGCGGCCCCTACGAGCAGTACTTC
CASRGTSGPYEQYF
>TRBD1|TRBV5-1|TRBJ1-2
TGCGCCAGCAGCTCTGCTTATTCGACAGGGAATGGCTACACCTTC
CASSSAYSTGNGYTF
>.|TRBV6-5|TRBJ2-2
TGTGCCAGCAGCCACTACTCTAACACCGGGGAGCTGTTTTTT
CASSHYSNTGELFF
>.|TRBV7-9|TRBJ1-2
TGTGCCAGCAGCTTAAACCGGGATTCATCGTATGGCTACACCTTC
CASSLNRDSSYGYTF
>.|TRBV5-1|TRBJ2-1
TGCGCCAGCAGCCTCATCGGGCCGCTTGAGGGTGAGCAGTTCTTC
CASSLIGPLEGEQFF
>TRBD1|TRBV27|TRBJ1-2
TGTGCCAGCAGTTTATACCCGGGACAGGGGGCGGACGGCTACACCTTC
CASSLYPGQGADGYTF
>TRBD1|TRBV2|TRBJ2-3
TGTGCCAGCAGGGGGACAGGGGCCACAGATACGCAGTATTTT
CASRGTGATDTQYF
>TRBD2|TRBV27|TRBJ2-5
TGTGCCAGCAGTTTTTGGGGGAGGGCCGAGGAGACCCAGTACTTC
CASSFWGRAEETQYF
>TRBD1|TRBV11-2|TRBJ1-3
TGTGCCAGCAGCTTTTCCCCTACAGGGGCTGGAAACACCATATATTTT
CASSFSPTGAGNTIYF
>TRBD1|TRBV11-2|TRBJ2-7
TGTGCCAGCAGCCACAGGGGCTACGAGCAGTACTTC
CASSHRGYEQYF
>TRBD1|TRBV5-1|TRBJ1-5
TGCGCCAGCAGCCTCCGGACAGGGGAGGGTCAGCCCCAGCATTTT
CASSLRTGEGQPQHF
>TRBD1|TRBV27|TRBJ2-5
TGTGCCAGCAGTTTAAGGACAGGGGAAGAGACCCAGTACTTC
CASSLRTGEETQYF
>.|TRBV9|TRBJ1-4
TGTGCCAGCAGCGATGGGCTAGGGGCAACTAATGAAAAACTGTTTTTT
CASSDGLGATNEKLFF
>.|TRBV2|TRBJ2-5
TGTGCCAGCTCCACTGAGGCGGGGGCAGAGACCCAGTACTTC
CASSTEAGAETQYF
>TRBD1|TRBV19|TRBJ1-1
TGTGCCAGTACCCCTCCCGGGACAGGGACTTTGAACACTGAAGCTTTCTTT
CASTPPGTGTLNTEAFF
>.|TRBV16|TRBJ2-1
TGTGCCAGCAGCCAGCGTTCCGTAGGGGATGAGCAGTTCTTC
CASSQRSVGDEQFF
>.|TRBV11-2|TRBJ2-7
TGTGCCAGCAAGCTTAGTTTTACAGGGTCCTACGAGCAGTACTTC
CASKLSFTGSYEQYF
>TRBD2|TRBV7-9|TRBJ2-5
TGTGCCAGCAGGGCTAGCGGTAACCAAGAGACCCAGTACTTC
CASRASGNQETQYF
>TRBD1|TRBV14|TRBJ2-7
TGTGCCAGCAGCCTGGGACAGGGCGCCTACGAGCAGTACTTC
CASSLGQGAYEQYF
>.|TRBV6-4|TRBJ2-2
TGTGCCAGCAGTATCAGACACAACACCGGGGAGCTGTTTTTT
CASSIRHNTGELFF
>TRBD1|TRBV11-2|TRBJ2-7
TGTGCCAGCAGCAAGGACAGGGAGTACGAGCAGTACTTC
CASSKDREYEQYF
>TRBD2|TRBV10-3|TRBJ2-2
TGTGCCATCAGTGAGTCGAAGGCGGGGGTTTCTCCCGGGGAGCTGTTTTTT
CAISESKAGVSPGELFF
>TRBD1|TRBV28|TRBJ1-2
TGTGCCAGCAGTCCTCCCGGGACAGCCCGGGACTACACCTTC
CASSPPGTARDYTF
>.|TRBV2|TRBJ2-1
TGTGCCAGCAGTTCGCCCATAACGGCCTACAATGAGCAGTTCTTC
CASSSPITAYNEQFF
>TRBD1|TRBV19|TRBJ1-1
TGTGCCAGTAGTATGTGGACAGGGGGCAACACTGAAGCTTTCTTT
CASSMWTGGNTEAFF
>.|TRBV2|TRBJ1-1
TGTGCCAGCAGAGGGACTGTGAACACTGAAGCTTTCTTT
CASRGTVNTEAFF
>TRBD1|TRBV27|TRBJ1-6
TGTGCCAGCAGTCCCTGGACAGGGGGCTCCAATAATTCACCCCTCCACTTT
CASSPWTGGSNNSPLHF
>TRBD2|TRBV4-1|TRBJ2-3
TGCGCCAGCAGCCTCCTCTCGGGGGGGGGAGATACGCAGTATTTT
CASSLLSGGGDTQYF
>.|TRBV6-5|TRBJ1-6
TGTGCCAGCAGTTACACGACACGGCCTAATTCACCCCTCCACTTT
CASSYTTRPNSPLHF
>TRBD1|TRBV18|TRBJ2-2
TGTGCCAGCTCAATGGGACAGTCGAACACCGGGGAGCTGTTTTTT
CASSMGQSNTGELFF
>TRBD1|TRBV28|TRBJ1-5
TGTGCCAGCAGTTTAGGACAGGGAGGCCAGCCCCAGCATTTT
CASSLGQGGQPQHF
>TRBD1|TRBV10-3|TRBJ2-5
TGTGCCATCAGTGATACAGGGGCCGAGACCCAGTACTTC
CAISDTGAETQYF
>TRBD1|TRBV28|TRBJ1-5
TGTGCCACCCATGACAGGGGGCGAGTGCCCCAGCATTTT
CATHDRGRVPQHF
>.|TRBV5-6|TRBJ1-4
TGTGCCAGCAGCCGAGGGTGGCAGATAAATGAAAAACTGTTTTTT
CASSRGWQINEKLFF
>.|TRBV10-1|TRBJ2-7
TGCGCCAGCAGTGAGGCCGGGAGCGGCTCCTACGAGCAGTACTTC
CASSEAGSGSYEQYF
>.|TRBV20-1|TRBJ1-2
TGCAGTGCTAGACTTGATGGGCCGACACCGTTC
CSARLDGPTPF
>TRBD2|TRBV29-1|TRBJ2-1
TGCAGCGTGGCAGCGGGAGCCCAGTACAATGAGCAGTTCTTC
CSVAAGAQYNEQFF
>.|TRBV11-1|TRBJ1-1
TGTGCCAGCAGCTTAGCGCAGGACACTGAAGCTTTCTTT
CASSLAQDTEAFF
>.|TRBV5-6|TRBJ2-3
TGTGCCAGCAGCTTCTCCGCGGGGTCTTTGGTAAATACGCAGTATTTT
CASSFSAGSLVNTQYF
>.|TRBV15|TRBJ1-1
TGTGCCACCAGCAGAGATCAGGTGAACACTGAAGCTTTCTTT
CATSRDQVNTEAFF
>.|TRBV6-4|TRBJ2-4
TGTGCCAGCAGTGACTCAGCAGGGGCTGCAAACATTCAGTACTTC
CASSDSAGAANIQYF
>.|TRBV29-1|TRBJ1-3
TGCAGCGTTGAAGATGCGGGTAGAGCCCCGAGAAACACCATATATTTT
CSVEDAGRAPRNTIYF
>.|TRBV14|TRBJ2-2
TGTGCCAGCAGGAGGCCAGGGGTGAACACCGGGGAGCTGTTTTTT
CASRRPGVNTGELFF
>.|TRBV30|TRBJ1-4
TGTGCCACCCGGGGAGGGCGAAGATTAGCTAATGAAAAACTGTTTTTT
CATRGGRRLANEKLFF
>TRBD2|TRBV7-3|TRBJ2-2
TGTGCCAGCAGCCCTAAGGGGACTAGCGAGGGCGGGGAGCTGTTTTTT
CASSPKGTSEGGELFF
>.|TRBV10-3|TRBJ2-1
TGTGCCATCAGTGAGGAGGGGGACGAGCAGTTCTTC
CAISEEGDEQFF
>.|TRBV14|TRBJ2-3
TGTGCCAGCAGCCTTCGAGGGCGGGATCTAGATACGCAGTATTTT
CASSLRGRDLDTQYF
>.|TRBV30|TRBJ2-1
TGTGCCCGGGGGGCGACTAAGGCCAATGAGCAGTTCTTC
CARGATKANEQFF
>.|TRBV19|TRBJ1-2
TGTGCCAGTAGCCCCACCATCGCTTGGGGTGCGGGAGGAAACTATGGCTACACCTTC
CASSPTIAWGAGGNYGYTF
>TRBD1|TRBV6-1|TRBJ1-2
TGTGCCAGCAGTTTCCAGGGACAGGGGGCATATGGCTACACCTTC
CASSFQGQGAYGYTF
>TRBD1|TRBV5-8|TRBJ2-1
TGTGCCAGCAGCACGGGGGACAGGGGAATCGACAATGAGCAGTTCTTC
CASSTGDRGIDNEQFF
>.|TRBV28|TRBJ1-2
TGTGCCAGCAGCTCCCCCGGAGGGGAAAGGGTAAACTATGGCTACACCTTC
CASSSPGGERVNYGYTF
>TRBD1|TRBV9|TRBJ2-6
TGTGCCAGCAGCACCGGGACAGTAAGCTCTGGGGCCAACGTCCTGACTTTC
CASSTGTVSSGANVLTF
>.|TRBV7-8|TRBJ2-6
TGTGCCAGCAGCTTAGGGAGCCTCGGGGGGCTTAGGGCCAACGTCCTGACTTTC
CASSLGSLGGLRANVLTF
>TRBD1|TRBV7-7|TRBJ2-5
TGTGCTAGCAGCTCACAGGGGGCGAGGCAAGAGACCCAGTACTTC
CASSSQGARQETQYF